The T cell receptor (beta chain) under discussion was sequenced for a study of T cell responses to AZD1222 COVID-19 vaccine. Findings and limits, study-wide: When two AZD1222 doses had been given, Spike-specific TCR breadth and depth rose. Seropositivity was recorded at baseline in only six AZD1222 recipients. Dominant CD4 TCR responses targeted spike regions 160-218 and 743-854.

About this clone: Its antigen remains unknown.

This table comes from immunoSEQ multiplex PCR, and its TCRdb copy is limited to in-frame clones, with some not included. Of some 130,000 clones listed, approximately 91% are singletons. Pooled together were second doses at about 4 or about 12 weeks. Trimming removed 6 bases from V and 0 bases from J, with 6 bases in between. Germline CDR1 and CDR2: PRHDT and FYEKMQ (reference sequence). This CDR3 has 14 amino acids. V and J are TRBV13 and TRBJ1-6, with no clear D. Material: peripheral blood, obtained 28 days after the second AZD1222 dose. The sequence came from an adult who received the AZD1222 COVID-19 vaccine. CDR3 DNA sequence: TGTGCCAGCAGGAAGCGCTCCTATAATTCACCCCTCCACTTT. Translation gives CASRKRSYNSPLHF.